The 32 T cell receptor beta chains below were found in one sample sequenced in a study of OX40 agonist ivuxolimab in advanced cancers. Measured with immunoSEQ multiplex PCR; TCRdb has only the in-frame clones, and not every one. The data hold 65,000 to 95,000 clones, with roughly 86% observed a single time. Sequenced here: CD4+ or CD8+ T cells sorted from blood, sampled in a trial of the OX40 agonist ivuxolimab. Receptor source: an adult with an advanced solid tumor such as melanoma, head and neck, liver or kidney cancer.

The chain links TRBV14 to TRBJ1-2; D gene ambiguous. The CDR3 loop spans 13 amino acids. Germline V gene sequence: CDR1 SGHDN, CDR2 FVKESK. V lost 0 bases to trimming and J lost 8 bases, with 10 bases between them. As DNA, the CDR3 is TGTGCCAGCAGCCAAGATCAACAGTTCGGCTACACCTTC. Encoded protein: CASSQDQQFGYTF.

The chain has TRBV28 and TRBJ1-4; D is ambiguous. The CDR3 covers 14 residues. Germline-derived CDR1 and CDR2 are MDHEN and SYDVKM. V lost 3 bases to trimming and J lost 8 bases, with 13 bases between them. The CDR3 reads CASSFGQAREKLFF. CDR3 bases: TGTGCCAGCAGTTTCGGGCAGGCAAGGGAAAAACTGTTTTTT. The whole variable domain, remainder taken from reference TRBV28 and TRBJ1-4, is DVKVTQSSRYLVKRTGEKVFLECVQDMDHENMFWYRQDPGLGLRLIYFSYDVKMKEKGDIPEGYSVSREKKERFSLILESASTNQTSMYLCASSFGQAREKLFFGSGTQLSVL.

On this clone: At one boundary the junction diverges from the germline segment, which might be a read error. The chain couples TRBV7-7 to TRBJ1-6; D is unresolved. Germline V CDR1 and CDR2: SSHAT, FNYEAQ (reference sequence). The CDR3 runs to 14 residues. The chain's CDR3 is CASSFTAGRLPLHF. The CDR3 DNA reads TGTGCTAGCAGCTTCACGGCAGGCAGATTACCCCTCCACTTT.

The chain recombines TRBV27 with TRBJ2-7, with a weak D call TRBD1 (6 bases). V was cut by 9 bases and J by 3 bases, with 15 bases left in between. Germline assignment: CDR1 MNHEY and CDR2 SMNVEV (reference sequence). CDR3 length: 13 amino acids. CDR3 protein: CASRDTLLYEQYF. CDR3 DNA: TGTGCCAGTAGGGACACCCTCCTCTACGAGCAGTACTTC.

The chain combines TRBV14 with TRBJ2-5; TRBD2 agrees at 7 bases. Germline CDR1 SGHDN, CDR2 FVKESK. The junction had 11 bases not matched to a gene; V was cut back by 4 bases and J by 3 bases. The CDR3 runs 16 residues. The CDR3 DNA follows: TGTGCCAGCAGCCCCTGGGTGGCAGGGAGGGAAGAGACCCAGTACTTC. This codes for CASSPWVAGREETQYF.

V usage is TRBV7-3 and J usage is TRBJ2-1, with D unclear. Germline lookup yields CDR1 SGHTA and CDR2 FQGTGA. This CDR3 spans 12 amino acids. V gave up 3 bases and J gave up 9 bases, with 9 bases separating them. The CDR3 DNA reads TGTGCCAGCAGCTTCTTGATGGGTGAGCAGTTCTTC. The encoded protein is CASSFLMGEQFF.

The chain links TRBV6-5 to TRBJ2-7; possible D gene TRBD2, 6 bases. Germline-derived CDR1 and CDR2 are MNHEY and SVGAGI. The V end was cut by 0 bases, the J end by 4 bases, with 13 bases between. The length of the CDR3 is 15 residues. The CDR3 DNA follows: TGTGCCAGCAGTTACTCCAAACTCGGGAGTTACGAGCAGTACTTC. This gives the protein CASSYSKLGSYEQYF.

The rearrangement uses TRBV20-1 and TRBJ1-1; no clear D. The germline gives CDR1 DFQATT, CDR2 SNEGSKA (reference sequence). This CDR3 has 9 amino acids. V dropped 2 bases and J dropped 11 bases, with 6 bases sitting between them. CDR3 DNA: TGCAGTGCTAGATACGGGGCTTTCTTT. Its translation is CSARYGAFF.

This chain links TRBV29-1 with TRBJ1-1, with a weak D call TRBD1 (6 bases). Between the trimmed V and J ends, which lost 0 bases and 5 bases, there was a span of 10 bases. The CDR3 is made up of 13 amino acids. The germline CDR1 and CDR2 sequences are SQVTM and ANQGSEA. The CDR3 nucleotides are TGCAGCGTTGAAGACAGGGGAGGGACTGAAGCTTTCTTT. Protein sequence: CSVEDRGGTEAFF.

The chain links TRBV7-5 to TRBJ2-3; TRBD2 is taken as the D call from the table, unchecked against the DNA. TRBV7-5 is a pseudogene. The CDR3 is made up of 17 amino acids. The CDR3 region has the DNA TGTGCCAGAAGCCCCCTCACCGGGAGGGAGAAAACAGATACGCAGTATTTT. This translates into CARSPLTGREKTDTQYF.

On this clone itself: Germline and junction disagree at one end, which may indicate a read error. The chain recombines TRBV27 with TRBJ1-5; D remains unclear. Germline CDR1 MNHEY, CDR2 SMNVEV (reference sequence). CDR3 length: 14 amino acids. The CDR3 loop reads CASSSLNSNQPRHF. In DNA, the CDR3 is TGTGCCAGCAGTTCGCTGAATAGCAATCAGCCCCGGCATTTT.

V gene TRBV19 combines with J gene TRBJ2-3; D is undetermined. Germline CDR1 reads LNHDA; CDR2 reads SQIVND (reference sequence). V dropped 5 bases and J dropped 3 bases, with 9 bases sitting between them. This CDR3 has 13 residues. The CDR3 nucleotides are TGTGCCAGTAGTGATCTGGTGACAGATACGCAGTATTTT. It codes for CASSDLVTDTQYF.

V usage is TRBV5-1 and J usage is TRBJ2-7, with a possible D match to TRBD2 (7 bases). The CDR3 has 15 amino acids. Trimming stripped 0 bases from V and 2 bases from J, with 12 bases between. Germline V gene sequence: CDR1 SGHRS, CDR2 YFSETQ. CDR3 sequence (DNA): TGCGCCAGCAGCTTGGTAGGGGGGGAAACCTACGAGCAGTACTTC. Its translation: CASSLVGGETYEQYF.

V gene TRBV9 combines with J gene TRBJ2-1, with 15 bases that match TRBD2. CDR1 is SGDLS, CDR2 YYNGEE, per germline. The CDR3 has 18 amino acids. Losses at the gene ends were 0 bases for V and 7 bases for J; bases not matched to a gene: 8. In DNA, the CDR3 is TGTGCCAGCAGCGTAGGGAGGACTAGCGGGAGGGGATGGAATGAGCAGTTCTTC. Translating gives CASSVGRTSGRGWNEQFF.

The chain joins TRBV5-1 to TRBJ2-1; D is unclear. This CDR3 has 11 amino acids. Germline V gives CDR1 SGHRS, CDR2 YFSETQ. The V gene lost 4 bases and the J gene lost 7 bases, with 6 bases spanning the gap. The CDR3 sequence: CASSNGNEQFF. The CDR3, as DNA: TGCGCCAGCAGCAACGGAAATGAGCAGTTCTTC.

The V call is TRBV11-3, the J call TRBJ2-2; D call uncertain. From germline, CDR1 is SGHNT and CDR2 YENEEA. The CDR3 covers 15 residues. Trimming shortened V by 7 bases and J by 0 bases, and 12 bases separated the two germline ends. CDR3: CASTPLNTNTGELFF. As DNA, the CDR3 is TGTGCCAGCACCCCGCTAAACACGAACACCGGGGAGCTGTTTTTT.

V and J are TRBV2 and TRBJ1-2; D is ambiguous. Per germline, CDR1 SNHLY and CDR2 FYNNEI. The CDR3 sequence is 12 residues long. Trimming cost V 1 base and J 8 bases, with 8 bases left between them. CDR3 in amino acids: CASSEGVGGYTF. CDR3 nucleotide sequence: TGTGCCAGCAGTGAAGGGGTAGGGGGCTACACCTTC.

The V gene is TRBV19, the J gene TRBJ1-5; 9 bases are a match to TRBD1. The CDR3 runs 15 residues. Germline loops: CDR1 LNHDA, CDR2 SQIVND (reference sequence). Germline trimming cut 5 bases from V and 5 bases from J; bases unmatched to any gene: 7. The DNA for the CDR3 is TGTGCCAGTAGTCCTGGGCGACAGGGGGATCAGCCCCAGCATTTT. Translated, it gives CASSPGRQGDQPQHF.

This sequence joins TRBV21-1 and TRBJ2-7; TRBD2 is taken as the D call from the table, unchecked against the DNA. TRBV21-1 is a known pseudogene. CDR3 size: 16 residues. The CDR3 sequence: CASSKGASGRANEQYF. The CDR3 DNA reads TGTGCCAGCAGCAAGGGGGCTAGCGGGAGGGCCAATGAGCAGTACTTC.

This clone was seen only a few times. The genes are TRBV29-1 and TRBJ1-1, with D possibly TRBD1 on 5 matching bases. CDR1 and CDR2 (germline): SQVTM, ANQGSEA. The length of the CDR3 is 14 residues. V was pared by 1 base and J by 4 bases, with 13 bases between. The CDR3 sequence is CSVEGQLGGTEAFF. The CDR3 DNA reads TGCAGCGTTGAAGGGCAGCTCGGGGGCACTGAAGCTTTCTTT.

V usage is TRBV19 and J usage is TRBJ2-5; no definite D call. CDR1 is LNHDA and CDR2 is SQIVND in the germline V gene (reference sequence). The V end was cut by 5 bases, the J end by 1 base, with 8 bases between. There are 13 residues in the CDR3. CDR3 in DNA: TGTGCCAGTAGTCAAGGGTTCCAAGAGACCCAGTACTTC. Translation: CASSQGFQETQYF.

The chain is built from TRBV7-2 and TRBJ1-1, with D possibly TRBD1 on 6 matching bases. V dropped 1 base and J dropped 5 bases, with 11 bases sitting between them. Per the germline V gene, CDR1 is SGHTA and CDR2 is FQGNSA. The CDR3 has 14 residues. CDR3 nucleotide sequence: TGTGCCAGCAGCTTAGTACAGGGAGGGACTGAAGCTTTCTTT. Protein product: CASSLVQGGTEAFF. Full variable domain (outside the CDR3, taken from reference TRBV7-2 and TRBJ1-1): GAGVSQSPSNKVTEKGKDVELRCDPISGHTALYWYRQSLGQGLEFLIYFQGNSAPDKSGLPSDRFSAERTGGSVSTLTIQRTQQEDSAVYLCASSLVQGGTEAFFGQGTRLTVV.

This clone was seen more than once but under ten times. The V call is TRBV2, the J call TRBJ1-3; TRBD1 agrees at 10 bases. From germline, CDR1 is SNHLY and CDR2 FYNNEI. V trimming: 4 bases; J trimming: 4 bases; junction bases outside the gene matches: 4. The CDR3 runs to 15 residues. The CDR3 sequence: CASSGGTGVGNTIYF. As DNA, the CDR3 is TGTGCCAGCAGTGGGGGGACAGGGGTCGGAAACACCATATATTTT.

The J gene is TRBJ1-4, the V gene TRBV18; D may be TRBD1 (6 bases). Deletions cut 6 bases from V and 7 bases from J, with 15 bases between. There are 14 residues in the CDR3. The germline V gene has CDR1 KGHSH and CDR2 LQKENI. The CDR3 reads CASSPRGESEKLFF. Written as DNA, the CDR3 is TGTGCCAGCTCGCCCAGGGGCGAGAGTGAAAAACTGTTTTTT.

This chain connects TRBV6-1 to TRBJ2-7; D might be TRBD1 (5 bases). V was pared by 7 bases and J by 5 bases, with 15 bases between. Germline CDR1 and CDR2: MNHNS and SASEGT. The CDR3 runs 13 residues. The CDR3 loop reads CASIRFQGHEQYF. CDR3 in DNA: TGTGCCAGCATACGTTTCCAGGGCCACGAGCAGTACTTC.

The chain employs TRBV7-8 and TRBJ2-5, with TRBD2 matching over 14 bases. The CDR3 covers 17 residues. The junction had 12 bases not matched to a gene; V was cut back by 5 bases and J by 7 bases. CDR1 SGHVS and CDR2 FQNEAQ come from the germline V gene. CDR3 nucleotides: TGTGCCAGCAGCCCGCCGCTTCGACTAGCGGGAGGGGGGACCCAGTACTTC. This translates into CASSPPLRLAGGGTQYF.

The genes are TRBV6-1 and TRBJ1-4; D uncertain. The CDR3 extends over 15 amino acids. V lost 4 bases and J lost 1, with 10 bases in between. CDR1 is MNHNS, CDR2 SASEGT, per germline. The CDR3, as DNA: TGTGCCAGCAGTGCTATCAGCGGAACTAATGAAAAACTGTTTTTT. Protein sequence: CASSAISGTNEKLFF.

In its sample, this clone was seen a few times. The chain employs TRBV29-1 and TRBJ1-1; D unresolved. Germline V gives CDR1 SQVTM, CDR2 ANQGSEA. Between the trimmed V and J ends, which lost 6 bases and 1 base, there was a span of 12 bases. This CDR3 has 13 residues. The CDR3 coding sequence is TGCAGCGTCTTCTTAGTTGGGAACACTGAAGCTTTCTTT. It codes for CSVFLVGNTEAFF.

V and J are TRBV7-9 and TRBJ2-6; the match to TRBD1 covers 7 bases. This CDR3 contains 14 residues. Unmatched junction bases numbered 0, after V lost 5 bases and J lost 2 bases. Germline CDR1 and CDR2: SEHNR and FQNEAQ (reference sequence). DNA for the CDR3: TGTGCCAGCAGCGGGACAGCTGGGGCCAACGTCCTGACTTTC. Amino acids: CASSGTAGANVLTF.

The rearrangement joins TRBV4-1 to TRBJ2-2; D perhaps matches TRBD1 (8 bases). The germline V gene has CDR1 MGHRA and CDR2 YSYEKL. V lost 0 bases, J lost 7 bases, and 24 bases lay in between. The CDR3 is made up of 19 amino acids. The CDR3: CASSQELSTGGAQFGELFF. The CDR3, as DNA: TGCGCCAGCAGCCAAGAATTAAGTACAGGGGGGGCGCAGTTCGGGGAGCTGTTTTTT.

The V gene is TRBV10-3, the J gene TRBJ2-1; maybe TRBD2 (7 bases). Trimming shortened V by 6 bases and J by 10 bases, and 22 bases separated the two germline ends. The CDR3 spans 15 residues. Germline CDR1 is ENHRY and CDR2 is SYGVKD. In DNA form, the CDR3 reads TGTGCCATCAGGCGCGTAGGGACGGGGGGCGAGGAGCAGTTCTTC. Translation gives CAIRRVGTGGEEQFF.

V gene TRBV7-3 combines with J gene TRBJ2-5; D unclear. Per the germline V gene, CDR1 is SGHTA and CDR2 is FQGTGA. This CDR3 has 13 residues. V was cut by 1 base and J by 4 bases, with 7 bases left in between. The CDR3: CASSLSVRETQYF. DNA for the CDR3: TGTGCCAGCAGCTTAAGTGTTCGAGAGACCCAGTACTTC.